The rows below give T cell receptor beta chains drawn from one sample of a study of blood T cell repertoires in COVID-19. Assay used: immunoSEQ multiplex PCR; TCRdb lists only in-frame clones, some missing. Counted here are around 150,000 clones, roughly nine tenths occurring once; the ten biggest clones make up about 4%. The sequenced sample was peripheral blood. The receptor source for this set is a woman aged 55 to 70 with active or convalescent COVID-19. The CDR3 runs from the conserved cysteine through the conserved F or W. The D gene is left open where the match is weak. Clone size is given for some rows only: seen once, a few or many times, or a class if the clone is expanded.

v_gene	d_gene	j_gene	abundance	CDR3aa	CDR3nt
TRBV7-2	.	TRBJ1-2	.	CASRLLRRDGYTF	TGTGCCAGCAGGCTACTAAGACGGGATGGCTACACCTTC
TRBV3-1/TRBV3-2	.	TRBJ1-1	.	CASSVQHVNTEAFF	TGTGCCAGCAGCGTACAACACGTGAACACTGAAGCTTTCTTT
TRBV10-2	.	TRBJ1-2	.	CASSPSGDYGYTF	TGCGCCAGCAGTCCCTCAGGGGACTATGGCTACACCTTC
TRBV5-4	.	TRBJ1-2	.	CASSLDGLSGYTF	TGTGCCAGCAGCTTGGATGGGCTGTCTGGCTACACCTTC
TRBV19	.	TRBJ2-5	.	CASSIRTDEETQYF	TGTGCCAGTAGTATTCGGACTGATGAAGAGACCCAGTACTTC
TRBV10-3	.	TRBJ1-3	.	CAISLNPASGNTIYF	TGTGCCATCAGTCTAAACCCAGCGTCCGGAAACACCATATATTTT
TRBV10-3	.	TRBJ1-2	.	CAISDDSRAYGYTF	TGTGCCATCAGTGACGACTCCAGGGCCTATGGCTACACCTTC
TRBV6-1	.	TRBJ1-6	few	CASSEEAGYNSPLHF	TGTGCCAGCAGTGAAGAGGCAGGTTATAATTCACCCCTCCACTTT
TRBV11-1	TRBD2	TRBJ2-3	.	CASSRLAGLTDTQYF	TGTGCCAGCAGCCGACTAGCGGGGTTGACAGATACGCAGTATTTT
TRBV16	.	TRBJ1-1	.	CASSQSSGGEAFF	TGTGCCAGCAGCCAATCATCGGGGGGCGAAGCTTTCTTT
TRBV7-2	.	TRBJ1-5	once	CASSYPGQPQHF	TGTGCCAGCAGCTACCCGGGACAGCCCCAGCATTTT
TRBV18	TRBD1	TRBJ1-2	.	CASSPAGQETYGYTF	TGTGCCAGCTCACCCGCCGGACAGGAGACCTATGGCTACACCTTC
TRBV5-7	.	TRBJ2-7	.	CASSFHTQARGEQYF	TGTGCCAGCAGCTTTCACACTCAGGCTAGGGGCGAGCAGTACTTC
TRBV6-2/TRBV6-3	.	TRBJ1-4	.	CASSPRAATNEKLFF	TGTGCCAGCAGCCCGAGAGCTGCAACTAATGAAAAACTGTTTTTT
TRBV11-2	TRBD1	TRBJ1-6	few	CASSSTYRGRNSPLHF	TGTGCCAGCAGCTCGACTTACAGGGGGCGAAATTCACCCCTCCACTTT
TRBV3-1/TRBV3-2	TRBD2	TRBJ2-5	.	CASSHSSLIAGGLTQYF	TGTGCCAGCAGCCACTCTAGTCTCATAGCGGGGGGGCTGACCCAGTACTTC
TRBV6-5	.	TRBJ2-5	.	CASSLEGIQETQYF	TGTGCCAGCAGTCTGGAGGGGATCCAAGAGACCCAGTACTTC
TRBV5-5	TRBD1	TRBJ1-5	.	CASSHTGTGNQPQHF	TGTGCCAGCAGCCATACCGGGACAGGCAATCAGCCCCAGCATTTT